Each of the 15 T cell receptor beta chains below was sequenced from the same sample in a study of a mutant IDH1 vaccine in newly diagnosed glioma. Here immunoSEQ multiplex PCR was the method, and the copy in TCRdb shows in-frame clones only, minus some. The data hold about 53,000 clones, with 82% observed a single time. The antigens of these receptors remain unknown. Time point described: week 5, during vaccination. Vaccination used 300 ug of mutant IDH1 20-mer peptide per dose, with topical imiquimod. Sequencing was performed on PBMCs, taken from a glioma patient whose treatment included an IDH1 peptide vaccine. The receptors were gathered from a young woman with glioma. Some clones in this sample may be carry-over from other donors' samples.

This clone came up once. V and J are TRBV6-6 and TRBJ1-6; 8 positions agree with TRBD1. V was clipped by 6 bases and J by 0 bases; unmatched bases: 4. The germline gives CDR1 MNHNY, CDR2 SVGAGI (reference sequence). CDR3 length: 16 residues. The CDR3 sequence is CASRGTGGSYNSPLHF. CDR3 bases: TGTGCCAGCAGGGGTACAGGGGGCTCCTATAATTCACCCCTCCACTTT.

The chain recombines TRBV11-3 with TRBJ2-7; either TRBD1 or TRBD2 may fit D (5 bases each). Per the germline V gene, CDR1 is SGHNT and CDR2 is YENEEA. This CDR3 spans 14 amino acids. V lost 1 base, J lost 2 bases, and 9 bases lay in between. The CDR3 nucleotides read TGTGCCAGCAGCTTAGTTCGGGGCCCCTACGAGCAGTACTTC. Its protein product is CASSLVRGPYEQYF.

The chain carries TRBV7-9 and TRBJ2-3, with 10 bases matching TRBD2. CDR3 size: 16 residues. Per the germline V gene, CDR1 is SEHNR and CDR2 is FQNEAQ (reference sequence). V lost 4 bases, J lost 2 bases, and 6 bases stayed unmatched. The CDR3 nucleotides are TGTGCCAGCAGCTACCAGAGCGGGGGGGTCACAGATACGCAGTATTTT. Its protein is CASSYQSGGVTDTQYF.

The CDR3, as DNA: TGTGCCAGCAGCTCAACAGGGACGGAGGGCTACACCTTC. This translates into CASSSTGTEGYTF. The chain employs TRBV7-3 and TRBJ1-2; TRBD1 is a possible D gene (6 bases). V shed 4 bases and J shed 8 bases, with 14 bases lying between them. The germline V gene has CDR1 SGHTA and CDR2 FQGTGA. This CDR3 spans 13 amino acids.

This chain joins TRBV11-1 and TRBJ1-1, with D maybe TRBD1 (6 bases). Between the trimmed V and J ends, which lost 5 bases and 8 bases, there was a span of 18 bases. The CDR3 is 14 residues long. CDR1 SGHAT and CDR2 FQDESV come from the germline V gene (reference sequence). CDR3 loop: CASSVKFRGAEAFF. Here the CDR3 DNA reads TGTGCCAGCAGCGTAAAGTTTCGGGGGGCCGAAGCTTTCTTT. Supplemented by reference TRBV11-1 and TRBJ1-1, the full variable domain reads EAEVAQSPRYKITEKSQAVAFWCDPISGHATLYWYRQILGQGPELLVQFQDESVVDDSQLPKDRFSAERLKGVDSTLKIQPAELGDSAMYLCASSVKFRGAEAFFGQGTRLTVV.

The V and J genes are TRBV5-1 and TRBJ1-3, with TRBD1 as a possible D gene (5 bases). CDR1 and CDR2 from the germline V gene are SGHRS and YFSETQ. The CDR3 spans 14 residues. The germline V and J ends were trimmed by 1 base and 2 bases, with 7 bases remaining between them. The CDR3 nucleotides read TGCGCCAGCAGCTTGACAGGCCCTGGAAACACCATATATTTT. It translates to CASSLTGPGNTIYF. The full variable domain, completed using reference TRBV5-1 and TRBJ1-3, is KAGVTQTPRYLIKTRGQQVTLSCSPISGHRSVSWYQQTPGQGLQFLFEYFSETQRNKGNFPGRFSGRQFSNSRSEMNVSTLELGDSALYLCASSLTGPGNTIYFGEGSWLTVV.

V usage is TRBV10-2 and J usage is TRBJ1-4; unclear D gene. Per the germline V gene, CDR1 is WSHSY and CDR2 is SAAADI. The CDR3 runs to 10 residues. V was shortened by 10 bases and J by 6 bases, with 6 bases between the two germline ends. The CDR3 DNA sequence: TGCGCCACCCGTCATGAAAAACTGTTTTTT. It codes for CATRHEKLFF.

This sequence joins TRBV6-5 and TRBJ1-2; a possible D gene is TRBD1 (5 bases). The CDR3 is made up of 11 amino acids. Germline V gives CDR1 MNHEY, CDR2 SVGAGI. Trimming pared 3 bases from V and 7 bases from J, leaving 6 bases between. The CDR3 sequence: CASSYRGGYTF. The CDR3, as DNA: TGTGCCAGCAGTTATAGGGGTGGCTACACCTTC.

The chain joins TRBV27 to TRBJ2-2; tentatively, D is TRBD1 (6 bases). Looked up from germline, CDR1 is MNHEY and CDR2 is SMNVEV (reference sequence). There are 17 residues in the CDR3. The germline V and J ends were trimmed by 2 bases and 6 bases, with 19 bases remaining between them. This chain's CDR3 is CASSLLRTAVGSGELFF. The CDR3 DNA is TGTGCCAGCAGTTTACTACGGACAGCGGTGGGATCCGGGGAGCTGTTTTTT.

CDR3 residues: CASSLGGMGQPQHF. For the CDR3, the DNA is TGTGCCAGCAGCCTAGGGGGGATGGGTCAGCCCCAGCATTTT. The J gene is TRBJ1-5, the V gene TRBV7-3; possibly TRBD1 for D (6 bases). This CDR3 spans 14 amino acids. V gave up 5 bases and J gave up 6 bases, with 14 bases separating them. CDR1 is SGHTA, CDR2 FQGTGA, per germline. Using reference TRBV7-3 and TRBJ1-5 for the parts outside the CDR3, the full variable domain is GAGVSQTPSNKVTEKGKYVELRCDPISGHTALYWYRQSLGQGPEFLIYFQGTGAADDSGLPNDRFFAVRPEGSVSTLKIQRTERGDSAVYLCASSLGGMGQPQHFGDGTRLSIL.

This sequence joins TRBV4-1 and TRBJ2-1, with TRBD2 as a possible D gene (5 bases). This CDR3 is 13 amino acids long. Germline assignment: CDR1 MGHRA and CDR2 YSYEKL. V lost 0 bases, J lost 9 bases, and 9 bases lay in between. The CDR3 DNA sequence: TGCGCCAGCAGCCAAGACTCGGGGAGTGAGCAGTTCTTC. The encoded protein is CASSQDSGSEQFF.

The V and J genes are TRBV6-5 and TRBJ2-7, with 9 bases lining up with TRBD1. Germline V lookup: CDR1 MNHEY, CDR2 SVGAGI. The CDR3 sequence is 14 residues long. V was clipped by 5 bases and J by 4 bases; unmatched bases: 6. The CDR3 sequence is CASSPGQGIYEQYF. CDR3 nucleotides: TGTGCCAGCAGTCCGGGACAGGGAATATACGAGCAGTACTTC.

CDR3 sequence (DNA): TGCGCCAGCAGCTCAGCGGGACAGGGGGCCTCTGGCTACACCTTC. Translation gives CASSSAGQGASGYTF. V is TRBV5-1 and J is TRBJ1-2; 12 bases are shared with TRBD1. Losses at the gene ends were 3 bases for V and 7 bases for J; bases not matched to a gene: 7. Germline V gene sequence: CDR1 SGHRS, CDR2 YFSETQ. The CDR3 totals 15 residues.

This clone was found once. The CDR3 DNA reads as TGTGCCAGCAGCTTATTGGGACAGGGGGCTGGTAAACTGTTTTTT. Amino acid sequence: CASSLLGQGAGKLFF. The chain carries TRBV11-3 and TRBJ1-4, with 12 bases that match TRBD1. This CDR3 has 15 residues. After removal of 2 bases from V and 11 bases from J, the junction contained 6 bases not matched to a gene. Per the germline V gene, CDR1 is SGHNT and CDR2 is YENEEA.

The chain uses TRBV5-1 and TRBJ2-7, with D uncertain. Germline CDR1 is SGHRS and CDR2 is YFSETQ. Between the trimmed V and J ends, which lost 0 bases and 7 bases, there was a span of 11 bases. The CDR3 has 13 amino acids. The CDR3 loop reads CASSLDGSWEQYF. CDR3 nucleotide sequence: TGCGCCAGCAGCTTGGACGGCAGTTGGGAGCAGTACTTC. The full variable domain, completed using reference TRBV5-1 and TRBJ2-7, is KAGVTQTPRYLIKTRGQQVTLSCSPISGHRSVSWYQQTPGQGLQFLFEYFSETQRNKGNFPGRFSGRQFSNSRSEMNVSTLELGDSALYLCASSLDGSWEQYFGPGTRLTVT.